Below are 13 T cell receptor beta chains sequenced from a single sample in a study of early T cells in non-severe SARS-CoV-2 infection. TCRdb analysed the 5' RACE reads with MiXCR anew, one entry per CDR3 protein. The table has 32,000 or so distinct CDR3 sequences, under 8% seen once. The sequencing input was whole blood. The receptor set was obtained from an adult who was a healthcare worker with PCR-confirmed SARS-CoV-2 infection or an uninfected control (not recorded which).

This clonotype was seen at least ten times. The rearrangement uses TRBV4-2 and TRBJ2-5; D is ambiguous. This CDR3 is built from 14 residues. Trimming removed 4 bases at V and 4 bases at J, with 13 bases between. Germline V gene lookup returns CDR1 LGHNA and CDR2 YNFKEQ. In DNA form, the CDR3 reads TGTGCCAGCAGCCCTAACCTTAACCGAGAGACCCAGTACTTC. Translated, it gives CASSPNLNRETQYF.

This chain joins TRBV5-1 and TRBJ1-1, with 7 bases matching TRBD1. CDR1 SGHRS and CDR2 YFSETQ come from the germline V gene. Trimming removed 4 bases from V and 3 bases from J; junction bases left unmatched: 3. This CDR3 is built from 13 residues. This CDR3 is CASSAGGHTEAFF. The CDR3 nucleotides are TGCGCCAGCAGCGCAGGGGGACACACTGAAGCTTTCTTT.

This clonotype was seen at least ten times. V is TRBV21-1 and J is TRBJ2-7. TRBV21-1 is reported as a pseudogene. The CDR3 runs to 10 residues. CDR3 in amino acids: CASSKDEQYF. CDR3 in DNA: TGTGCCAGCAGCAAAGACGAGCAGTACTTC.

This clonotype was picked up many times. V and J are TRBV4-3 and TRBJ2-2; either TRBD1 or TRBD2 may fit D (5 bases each). Germline lookup yields CDR1 LGHNA and CDR2 YSLEER. V was pared by 0 bases and J by 5 bases, with 19 bases between. The CDR3 runs to 18 residues. The CDR3 DNA reads as TGCGCCAGCAGCCAAGAGACCGGGGCGCGATATTCGACCGGGGAGCTGTTTTTT. Translation: CASSQETGARYSTGELFF.

This clonotype appeared a few times. The chain links TRBV18 to TRBJ1-1; TRBD1 might be the D (5 bases). The CDR3 consists of 13 residues. In germline, CDR1 is KGHSH, CDR2 LQKENI. Between the trimmed V and J ends, which lost 6 bases and 2 bases, there was a span of 10 bases. CDR3 coding DNA: TGTGCCAGCTCCGGGACGGCTAACACTGAAGCTTTCTTT. It yields the protein CASSGTANTEAFF.

The chain carries TRBV7-6 and TRBJ2-2; D may be TRBD1 (6 bases). Germline loops: CDR1 SGHVS, CDR2 FNYEAQ. Trimming shortened V by 4 bases and J by 4 bases, and 7 bases separated the two germline ends. The CDR3 has 13 amino acids. CDR3 nucleotides: TGTGCCAGCAGCTGGACAGTCACCGGGGAGCTGTTTTTT. It is translated as CASSWTVTGELFF.

This clonotype appeared many times. The V gene is TRBV29-1, the J gene TRBJ2-3; D is unclear. CDR3 size: 13 residues. Trimming cost V 3 bases and J 2 bases, with 9 bases left between them. Looked up from germline, CDR1 is SQVTM and CDR2 is ANQGSEA. The DNA of the CDR3 is TGCAGCGTTGACGGGTCGAACACAGATACGCAGTATTTT. Translating it yields CSVDGSNTDTQYF.

The J gene is TRBJ1-2, the V gene TRBV20-1; D is uncertain. CDR3 length: 14 residues. Trimming took off 1 base at V and 0 bases at J, with 9 bases between the two ends. Germline CDR1 and CDR2: DFQATT and SNEGSKA (reference sequence). CDR3 amino acids: CSARAAEANYGYTF. In nucleotides, the CDR3 is TGCAGTGCTAGAGCCGCGGAAGCTAACTATGGCTACACCTTC.

Many counts were recorded for this clonotype. CDR3 sequence reads: CASSQPTGQLHTGELFF. DNA for the CDR3: TGCGCCAGCAGCCAACCGACGGGACAGTTGCACACCGGGGAGCTGTTTTTT. The chain links TRBV4-3 to TRBJ2-2, with 7 positions matching TRBD1. Trimming cost V 2 bases and J 3 bases; bases outside gene matches: 9. There are 17 residues in the CDR3. The germline V gene has CDR1 LGHNA and CDR2 YSLEER.

The chain is built from TRBV27 and TRBJ2-7; weak D call: TRBD1 (6 bases). Germline loops: CDR1 MNHEY, CDR2 SMNVEV (reference sequence). V was cut by 5 bases and J by 2 bases, with 16 bases left in between. This CDR3 region has 15 residues. The DNA for the CDR3 is TGTGCCAGCAGTCCATTAGGGGGACGGCCCTACGAGCAGTACTTC. This translates into CASSPLGGRPYEQYF.

This chain joins TRBV5-6 and TRBJ2-2, with 9 bases that match TRBD2. The CDR3 totals 16 residues. Germline-derived CDR1 and CDR2 are SGHDT and YYEEEE. V shed 1 base, J shed 4 bases, and the junction held 5 bases outside the gene matches. The DNA for the CDR3 is TGTGCCAGCAGCTTGATGCTAGCGGGATTCACCGGGGAGCTGTTTTTT. This sequence encodes CASSLMLAGFTGELFF.

There are many counts of this clonotype. This chain uses TRBV7-9 with TRBJ2-2; D remains ambiguous. Between the trimmed V and J ends, which lost 7 bases and 1 base, there was a span of 7 bases. CDR3 length: 13 amino acids. Germline CDR1 SEHNR, CDR2 FQNEAQ (reference sequence). In nucleotides, the CDR3 is TGTGCCAGCATCCGACGGAACACCGGGGAGCTGTTTTTT. Its protein is CASIRRNTGELFF.

This clonotype was counted ten times or more. This chain joins TRBV6-2 or TRBV6-3 and TRBJ2-1; D gene unclear. V dropped 6 bases and J dropped 5 bases, with 14 bases sitting between them. The CDR3 is 14 amino acids. Germline assignment: CDR1 MNHEY and CDR2 SVGEGT. In DNA form, the CDR3 reads TGTGCCAGCAGACAAAGGATCACAGACAATGAGCAGTTCTTC. Encoded protein: CASRQRITDNEQFF.